The clone carrying this T cell receptor beta chain was counted ten times or more. Its antigen is unidentified. V dropped 2 bases and J dropped 7; count of bases not matched to a gene: 7. The CDR3 has 16 amino acids. Original processing methods: A papillary thyroid cancer distant-metastasis classifier was built from CDR3 differences across clinicopathological groups. TCRdb ran MiXCR on the PCR reads. These V and J calls are TCRdb output, not the study's own analysis. The table records about 25,000 clones, 20% to 25% of them present only once. No patient had received any treatment before thyroid surgery. This record belongs to a study of metastatic and nonmetastatic thyroid tumors. Study information: From malignant and benign thyroid patients, repertoires in blood and in tumor or nodule tissue were compared. Broader study findings: The reported finding was significantly higher TCR beta diversity in malignant thyroid tumors relative to benign nodules, in blood and tumor.

The genes are TRBV12-3 or TRBV12-4 and TRBJ2-1, with TRBD2 identical over 11 bases. This TCR derives from a male donor with papillary thyroid cancer or a benign thyroid nodule (not recorded which). Some clones in this sample may be carry-over from other donors' samples. What was sequenced was blood. The CDR3 coding sequence is TGTGCCAGCAGTTTACCTAGGCTAGCGGGAGGTAATGAGCAGTTCTTC. It specifies CASSLPRLAGGNEQFF.